This T cell receptor (beta chain) was recorded in a study of CD8 T cells in Susac syndrome. Germline V gene sequence: CDR1 MNHNS, CDR2 SASEGT. Trimming at V came to 2 bases and at J to 2 bases, leaving 2 bases not matched to a gene. CDR3 size: 14 residues. Random-hexamer reverse transcription was applied to about 0.45 to 1 ug RNA. In TCRdb, the immunoSEQ multiplex PCR reads were re-called with MiXCR into one record per CDR3 protein. In the table there are approximately 100,000 distinct CDR3 sequences, 85% to 95% of which are singletons. The rearrangement joins TRBV6-1 to TRBJ2-7; TRBD2 aligns across 8 bases. The clonotype was recovered from a human donor in good health. Sequencing used CD8+ T cells from PBMCs. CDR3 in DNA: TGTGCCAGCAGTGAACGGGGGGGCACCTACGAGCAGTACTTC. Translating gives CASSERGGTYEQYF.